This TCR beta chain originates from a study of T cells in Graves' hyperthyroidism and ophthalmopathy. This clonotype was picked up a small number of times. J lost 5 bases, V lost 5 bases, and 6 bases had no gene match. The CDR3 consists of 14 residues. CDR1 is SGHTA and CDR2 is FQGNSA in the germline V gene. What was amplified from RNA transcripts were TCR beta CDR3 regions. First-round RT-PCR targeting the TCR CDR3 was performed with the HTBI primer set. TCRdb used MiXCR to reprocess the multiplex PCR reads, holding one entry per CDR3 protein. In the table there are approximately 600,000 distinct CDR3 sequences, roughly 15% of which are singletons.

The TCR comes from a woman between 40 and 55 years old with Graves' ophthalmopathy. The V call is TRBV7-2, the J call TRBJ2-7; TRBD2 matches at 10 bases. The sequenced sample consisted of blood. The CDR3 region is CASSVGLAYHEQYF. CDR3 sequence (DNA): TGTGCCAGCAGCGTGGGACTAGCGTACCACGAGCAGTACTTC. The variable domain in full, completed from reference TRBV7-2 and TRBJ2-7, reads GAGVSQSPSNKVTEKGKDVELRCDPISGHTALYWYRQSLGQGLEFLIYFQGNSAPDKSGLPSDRFSAERTGGSVSTLTIQRTQQEDSAVYLCASSVGLAYHEQYFGPGTRLTVT.